This TCR beta chain derives from a study of vaccination and CD4 T cells after COVID-19. Study-wide context: The post-COVID samples were taken a median roughly 96 days after diagnosis, anywhere from 35 to 161.

Oncomine TCR Beta short-read sequencing was applied to DNA from cultured CD4+ T cells. TCRdb passed the PCR reads through MiXCR, listing each CDR3 protein once. The table has more than 15,000 distinct CDR3 sequences, about 45% seen once. Note on this clonotype: Its specificity is unknown.

Germline V lookup: CDR1 SEHNR, CDR2 FQNEAQ (reference sequence). The CDR3 has 13 amino acids. Trimming pared 4 bases from V and 6 bases from J, leaving 10 bases between. The treatment: 10-day PBMC culture with coronavirus spike peptide pools or control peptides (ViraFEST assay). Study-wide results and limits: In convalescent patients, 304 of 307 vaccine-specific clones were mono-reactive for SARS-CoV-2 spike.

Sequencing used CD4+ T cells from blood, cultured in vitro. The J gene is TRBJ2-1, the V gene TRBV7-9, with a tentative D call TRBD1 (6 bases). This TCR derives from a human donor who had recovered from COVID-19. CDR3 region: CASSSGQTNEQFF. The CDR3, as DNA: TGTGCCAGCAGCTCCGGACAGACCAATGAGCAGTTCTTC.